The 6 T cell receptor beta chains below come from one sample, sequenced in a study of T cells in tuberculosis. This table comes from immunoSEQ multiplex PCR, and its TCRdb copy is limited to in-frame clones, with some not included. The data show over 30,000 clones, with around 97% seen just once and under 7% held by the top ten. The specimen was PBMCs. The receptors originated from a donor between 10 and 35 years old with latent tuberculosis or without tuberculosis infection.

In its sample, this clone was seen once. The V and J genes are TRBV6-1 and TRBJ2-1, with D perhaps TRBD1 (6 bases). CDR1 is MNHNS, CDR2 SASEGT, per germline. The CDR3 has 14 amino acids. V shed 2 bases and J shed 10 bases, with 15 bases lying between them. For the CDR3, the DNA is TGTGCCAGCAGTGAATATCCCGAGAGGGGGGAGCAGTTCTTC. Its translation: CASSEYPERGEQFF.

The chain employs TRBV18 and TRBJ1-2, with 7 bases identical to TRBD1. With 1 base clipped from V and 6 bases from J, the junction kept 5 bases outside the gene matches. Germline CDR1 KGHSH, CDR2 LQKENI. The CDR3 totals 14 residues. Here the CDR3 reads CASSPQTGTHGYTF. For the CDR3, the DNA is TGTGCCAGCTCACCACAGACAGGGACCCATGGCTACACCTTC.

V is TRBV5-6 and J is TRBJ2-3; D ambiguous. Trimming left V 5 bases short and J 3 bases short, with 22 bases between. The CDR3 runs 17 residues. Germline V lookup: CDR1 SGHDT, CDR2 YYEEEE. CDR3 protein: CASSSVLLVASTDTQYF. CDR3 bases: TGTGCCAGCAGTAGTGTCCTTTTGGTAGCATCGACAGATACGCAGTATTTT.

J is TRBJ1-2 and V is TRBV7-8; 9 bases are shared with TRBD1. CDR1 SGHVS and CDR2 FQNEAQ come from the germline V gene. The CDR3 is made up of 17 amino acids. The ends lost 1 base at V and 2 bases at J; junction bases unmatched: 8. Here the CDR3 reads CASSLDGTGSVNYGYTF. The CDR3 nucleotides read TGTGCCAGCAGCTTAGACGGGACAGGGTCTGTAAACTATGGCTACACCTTC.

The genes are TRBV19 and TRBJ2-7; no clear D gene. The germline V gene encodes CDR1 LNHDA and CDR2 SQIVND (reference sequence). The CDR3 extends over 14 amino acids. V lost 3 bases to trimming and J lost 2 bases, with 11 bases between them. CDR3 region: CASSIWAGTYEQYF. For the CDR3, the DNA is TGTGCCAGTAGTATCTGGGCAGGAACCTACGAGCAGTACTTC.

The chain employs TRBV28 and TRBJ1-1; D is possibly TRBD1 (5 bases). Trimming pared 6 bases from V and 1 base from J, leaving 18 bases between. The germline gives CDR1 MDHEN, CDR2 SYDVKM. The CDR3 has 16 amino acids. In nucleotides, the CDR3 is TGTGCCAGCAGGCGCGGCGGGGCCCCAGCGAACACTGAAGCTTTCTTT. Protein: CASRRGGAPANTEAFF.